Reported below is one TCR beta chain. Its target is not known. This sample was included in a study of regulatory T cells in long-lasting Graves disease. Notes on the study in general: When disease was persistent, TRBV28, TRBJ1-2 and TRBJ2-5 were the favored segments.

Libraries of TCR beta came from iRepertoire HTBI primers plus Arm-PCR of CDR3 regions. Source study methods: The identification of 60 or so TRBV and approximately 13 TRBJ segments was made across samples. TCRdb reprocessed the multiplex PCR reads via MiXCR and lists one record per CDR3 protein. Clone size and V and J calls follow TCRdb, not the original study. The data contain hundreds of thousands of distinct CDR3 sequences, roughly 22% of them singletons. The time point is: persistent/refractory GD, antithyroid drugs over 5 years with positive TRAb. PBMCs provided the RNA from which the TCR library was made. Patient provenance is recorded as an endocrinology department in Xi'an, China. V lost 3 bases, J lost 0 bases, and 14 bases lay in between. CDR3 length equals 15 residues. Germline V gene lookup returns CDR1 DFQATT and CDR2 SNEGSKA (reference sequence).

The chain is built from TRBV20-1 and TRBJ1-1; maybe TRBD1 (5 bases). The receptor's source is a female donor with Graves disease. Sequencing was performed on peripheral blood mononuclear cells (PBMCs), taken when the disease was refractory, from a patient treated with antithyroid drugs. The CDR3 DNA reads TGCAGTGCTAGTAGCGCAGGGTCCGTGAACACTGAAGCTTTCTTT. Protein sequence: CSASSAGSVNTEAFF.